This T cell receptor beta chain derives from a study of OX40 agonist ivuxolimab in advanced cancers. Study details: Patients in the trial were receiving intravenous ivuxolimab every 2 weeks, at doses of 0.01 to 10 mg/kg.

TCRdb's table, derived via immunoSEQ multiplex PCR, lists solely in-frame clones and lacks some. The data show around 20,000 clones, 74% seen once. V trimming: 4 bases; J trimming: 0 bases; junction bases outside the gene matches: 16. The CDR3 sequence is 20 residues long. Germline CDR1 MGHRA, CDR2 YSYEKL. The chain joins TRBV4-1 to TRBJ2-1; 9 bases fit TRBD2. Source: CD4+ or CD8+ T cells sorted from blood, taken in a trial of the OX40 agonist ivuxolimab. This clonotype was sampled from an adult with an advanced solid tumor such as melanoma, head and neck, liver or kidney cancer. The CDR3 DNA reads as TGCGCCAGCAGCCCCCTAAGTGGAGCTAGCGGGGCTAGCTCCTACAATGAGCAGTTCTTC. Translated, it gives CASSPLSGASGASSYNEQFF.